This T cell receptor beta chain was recovered during a study of response to subunit inactivated influenza vaccine. This clonotype was detected a few times. Each CDR3 protein is one row after TCRdb ran MiXCR on the RT-PCR reads. This table holds just under 550,000 distinct CDR3 sequences, around 25% found once. This same sample was also part of a study on T cells expressing NK-cell markers. That source adds: cDNA encoding TCR beta was synthesized via 5'RACE template switching incorporating UMIs.

This TCR was recovered from a man aged 50 to 59 who received an inactivated influenza vaccine. This material consisted of CD4+ T cells sorted from PBMCs, taken 11 to 12 days after vaccination.

CDR3 amino acids: CASSYRASNSPLHF. Here the CDR3 DNA reads TGTGCCAGCAGTTACAGAGCTTCTAATTCACCCCTCCACTTT. V usage is TRBV6-2 or TRBV6-3 and J usage is TRBJ1-6; D gene uncertain. Germline V gene data show CDR1 as MNHEY and CDR2 as SVGEGT. With 2 bases removed from V and 6 bases from J, the gap between germline ends came to 8 bases. This CDR3 contains 14 residues.